The 24 T cell receptor beta chains in this list originate from one sample, sequenced in a study of blood T cell repertoires in COVID-19. Only in-frame clones appear in the TCRdb table, and some are missing; sequencing was by immunoSEQ multiplex PCR. The data hold over 55,000 clones, with around 87% observed a single time. The sequenced material came from peripheral blood. The receptors here all came from a man aged 50 or older with active COVID-19.

The rearrangement uses TRBV7-3 and TRBJ1-2; 8 nucleotides match TRBD1. The CDR3 has 13 residues. Trimming removed 6 bases from V and 3 bases from J; junction bases left unmatched: 3. In germline, CDR1 is SGHTA, CDR2 FQGTGA. The CDR3 protein is CASRGQGDYGYTF. CDR3 DNA sequence: TGTGCCAGCAGAGGACAGGGTGACTATGGCTACACCTTC.

The CDR3 sequence: CASSLDLGSSYEQYF. The CDR3 DNA sequence: TGTGCCAGCAGCTTAGATCTGGGCAGCTCCTACGAGCAGTACTTC. The genes are TRBV11-2 and TRBJ2-7; no clear D gene. Germline CDR1 is SGHAT and CDR2 is FQNNGV. This CDR3 has 15 amino acids. V lost 0 bases and J 0 bases, leaving 9 bases between the germline ends.

The gene calls are TRBV7-8 and TRBJ2-5; D possibly corresponds to TRBD1 (5 bases). Germline lookup yields CDR1 SGHVS and CDR2 FQNEAQ. V was clipped by 3 bases and J by 2 bases, with 10 bases between them. The CDR3 loop spans 14 amino acids. DNA for the CDR3: TGTGCCAGCAGCTTCAGACAGAGGCAAGAGACCCAGTACTTC. Translating it yields CASSFRQRQETQYF.

J is TRBJ2-7 and V is TRBV7-9; 8 nucleotides agree with TRBD1. The CDR3 consists of 13 residues. Germline assignment: CDR1 SEHNR and CDR2 FQNEAQ (reference sequence). The J segment lost 3 bases and the V segment lost 3 bases, leaving 1 base of the junction unmatched. CDR3 protein: CASSFTGGYEQYF. DNA of the CDR3: TGTGCCAGCAGCTTTACAGGGGGCTACGAGCAGTACTTC.

The chain carries TRBV24-1 and TRBJ1-2, with D hard to call. Germline lookup yields CDR1 KGHDR and CDR2 SFDVKD. This CDR3 is 14 amino acids long. V was trimmed by 1 base and J by 4 bases, leaving 9 bases between them. CDR3 sequence reads: CATSDFSQSYGYTF. The CDR3 DNA follows: TGTGCCACCAGTGATTTCTCACAGTCCTATGGCTACACCTTC.

The chain couples TRBV5-1 to TRBJ1-1, with TRBD1 as a possible D gene (6 bases). There are 14 residues in the CDR3. The ends were cut back, 4 bases at V and 1 base at J, with 11 bases in the middle. Germline CDR1 and CDR2: SGHRS and YFSETQ. In DNA form, the CDR3 reads TGCGCCAGCAGCACTGGGGGCCCGAACACTGAAGCTTTCTTT. As protein: CASSTGGPNTEAFF.

The chain uses TRBV5-1 and TRBJ1-1; D may be TRBD1 (5 bases). V lost 4 bases to trimming and J lost 0 bases, with 16 bases between them. Per germline, CDR1 SGHRS and CDR2 YFSETQ. This CDR3 has 16 amino acids. CDR3 amino acids: CASSAGGRVMNTEAFF. CDR3 sequence (DNA): TGCGCCAGCAGCGCGGGGGGTCGGGTTATGAACACTGAAGCTTTCTTT.

This chain connects TRBV28 to TRBJ1-5; no definite D call. The CDR3 contains 14 residues. The germline V gene has CDR1 MDHEN and CDR2 SYDVKM. With 5 bases removed from V and 7 bases from J, the gap between germline ends came to 15 bases. CDR3 in amino acids: CASSTPGGRQPQHF. The CDR3 nucleotides read TGTGCCAGCAGTACTCCAGGAGGTCGGCAGCCCCAGCATTTT.

The V call is TRBV6-5, the J call TRBJ1-5; D possibly corresponds to TRBD1 (5 bases). The CDR3 contains 12 residues. Germline V CDR1 and CDR2: MNHEY, SVGAGI. Trimming stripped 7 bases from V and 4 bases from J, with 8 bases between. This chain's CDR3 is CASNGGNQPQHF. CDR3 DNA sequence: TGTGCCAGCAACGGGGGGAATCAGCCCCAGCATTTT.

V gene TRBV7-8 combines with J gene TRBJ2-7; the match to TRBD2 covers 14 bases. J was trimmed by 4 bases and V by 5 bases; bases with no gene match: 10. CDR3 length equals 17 residues. From germline, CDR1 is SGHVS and CDR2 FQNEAQ. The CDR3 DNA reads TGTGCCAGCAGCCCTGAAGGGACTAGCGGGAGTTGGTACGAGCAGTACTTC. Its protein product is CASSPEGTSGSWYEQYF.

This clone was counted once. The rearrangement uses TRBV7-9 and TRBJ2-7; 11 bases fit TRBD1. The CDR3 totals 17 residues. CDR1 SEHNR and CDR2 FQNEAQ come from the germline V gene (reference sequence). The trim removed 5 bases at V and 5 bases at J, leaving 14 bases unmatched. CDR3 sequence: CASSPHSGQGAHNEQYF. As DNA, the CDR3 is TGTGCCAGCAGCCCCCATAGCGGACAGGGGGCGCACAACGAGCAGTACTTC.

The genes are TRBV4-2 and TRBJ2-4; perhaps TRBD1 as D (6 bases). Per the germline V gene, CDR1 is LGHNA and CDR2 is YNFKEQ. CDR3 length: 14 amino acids. Trimming took 0 bases from V and 6 from J, leaving 9 bases between them. The CDR3 reads CASSQDGQPNIQYF. In nucleotides, the CDR3 is TGTGCCAGCAGCCAAGACGGACAGCCAAACATTCAGTACTTC.

The chain links TRBV4-3 to TRBJ1-4; no reliable D call. V dropped 0 bases and J dropped 4 bases, with 18 bases sitting between them. The length of the CDR3 is 18 residues. CDR1 and CDR2 from the germline V gene are LGHNA and YSLEER. The CDR3 DNA is TGCGCCAGCAGCCAAGATCTAGTGCGGGCAGGCAATAATGAAAAACTGTTTTTT. It is translated as CASSQDLVRAGNNEKLFF.

The rearrangement joins TRBV5-1 to TRBJ2-2, with D unclear. V was cut by 5 bases and J by 0 bases, with 11 bases left in between. Germline lookup yields CDR1 SGHRS and CDR2 YFSETQ. The CDR3 sequence is 15 residues long. CDR3 amino acids: CASSLRTANTGELFF. The CDR3 DNA reads TGCGCCAGCAGTCTTAGAACAGCGAACACCGGGGAGCTGTTTTTT. Supplemented by reference TRBV5-1 and TRBJ2-2, the full variable domain reads KAGVTQTPRYLIKTRGQQVTLSCSPISGHRSVSWYQQTPGQGLQFLFEYFSETQRNKGNFPGRFSGRQFSNSRSEMNVSTLELGDSALYLCASSLRTANTGELFFGEGSRLTVL.

V gene TRBV6-5 combines with J gene TRBJ1-2; D call uncertain. The CDR3 contains 13 residues. Per germline, CDR1 MNHEY and CDR2 SVGAGI. The ends were cut back, 0 bases at V and 2 bases at J, with 4 bases in the middle. This CDR3 is CASSYSENYGYTF. The CDR3 DNA sequence: TGTGCCAGCAGTTACTCGGAGAACTATGGCTACACCTTC.

CDR3 sequence reads: CASGERSSYNEQFF. CDR3 DNA: TGTGCCAGCGGAGAGCGGAGCTCCTACAATGAGCAGTTCTTC. This chain connects TRBV6-5 to TRBJ2-1; D perhaps matches TRBD2 (5 bases). Trimming removed 8 bases at V and 0 bases at J, with 11 bases between. Per germline, CDR1 MNHEY and CDR2 SVGAGI. This CDR3 spans 14 amino acids.

The genes are TRBV25-1 and TRBJ2-3; D is unresolved. This CDR3 has 13 amino acids. The germline CDR1 and CDR2 sequences are MGHDK and SYGVNS. Trimming removed 8 bases at V and 1 base at J, with 10 bases between. CDR3 amino acids: CASHNRGTDTQYF. CDR3 bases: TGTGCCAGCCATAATCGGGGCACAGATACGCAGTATTTT.

The rearrangement uses TRBV19 and TRBJ1-5; D possibly corresponds to TRBD1 (6 bases). The germline V and J ends were trimmed by 1 base and 8 bases, with 15 bases remaining between them. This CDR3 contains 15 residues. Per the germline V gene, CDR1 is LNHDA and CDR2 is SQIVND (reference sequence). As DNA, the CDR3 is TGTGCCAGTAGTATAGTAGGCCAGGGGTTGGAGCCCCAGCATTTT. It is translated as CASSIVGQGLEPQHF.

This clone was observed a handful of times. The V gene is TRBV18, the J gene TRBJ1-3; D remains unclear. The CDR3 runs 13 residues. The germline V gene has CDR1 KGHSH and CDR2 LQKENI. The V and J ends lost 3 bases and 2 bases respectively, with 5 bases between them. The CDR3 loop reads CASSPTPGNTIYF. CDR3 nucleotide sequence: TGTGCCAGCTCACCTACTCCTGGAAACACCATATATTTT.

The chain combines TRBV27 with TRBJ2-3, with 8 nucleotides matching TRBD2. Germline CDR1 is MNHEY and CDR2 is SMNVEV (reference sequence). The CDR3 loop spans 16 amino acids. The V segment lost 6 bases and the J segment 2 bases; nucleotides outside the gene matches: 10. The CDR3 spells CASSPAGGRFTDTQYF. As DNA, the CDR3 is TGTGCCAGCAGCCCCGCCGGCGGGAGGTTCACAGATACGCAGTATTTT.

The rearrangement links TRBV2 to TRBJ2-1, with D hard to call. V lost 6 bases and J lost 5, with 14 bases in between. Looked up from germline, CDR1 is SNHLY and CDR2 is FYNNEI. The CDR3 covers 14 residues. The CDR3 region is CASRENTVNNEQFF. CDR3 nucleotide sequence: TGTGCCAGCAGAGAGAATACGGTAAACAATGAGCAGTTCTTC. Combining the CDR3 with reference TRBV2 and TRBJ2-1 gives the whole variable domain EPEVTQTPSHQVTQMGQEVILRCVPISNHLYFYWYRQILGQKVEFLVSFYNNEISEKSEIFDDQFSVERPDGSNFTLKIRSTKLEDSAMYFCASRENTVNNEQFFGPGTRLTVL.

The V call is TRBV11-2, the J call TRBJ2-3, with 7 bases identical to TRBD2. The CDR3 contains 16 residues. The V segment lost 4 bases and the J segment 2 bases; nucleotides outside the gene matches: 9. The germline gives CDR1 SGHAT, CDR2 FQNNGV. The CDR3 reads CASSSSPGGITDTQYF. CDR3 sequence (DNA): TGTGCCAGCAGCTCGAGTCCGGGAGGAATCACAGATACGCAGTATTTT.

The chain is built from TRBV15 and TRBJ2-7; weak D call: TRBD1 (5 bases). CDR1 is LNHNV, CDR2 YYDKDF, per germline (reference sequence). The CDR3 is 15 amino acids. V lost 2 bases to trimming and J lost 5 bases, with 16 bases between them. CDR3 loop: CATSRSRTGNNEQYF. CDR3 DNA sequence: TGTGCCACCAGCAGATCGCGCACAGGTAATAACGAGCAGTACTTC.

The V gene is TRBV28, the J gene TRBJ1-2; D may be TRBD1 (6 bases). The V gene lost 6 bases and the J gene lost 4 bases, with 18 bases spanning the gap. The germline V gene encodes CDR1 MDHEN and CDR2 SYDVKM. The CDR3 length is 15 residues. Here the CDR3 reads CASSATGPRSYGYTF. The CDR3 bases are TGTGCCAGCAGCGCCACAGGGCCCAGGAGCTATGGCTACACCTTC.